These T cell receptor beta chains were read from a single sample in a study of cytomegalovirus exposure and HLA in healthy donors. The data were produced by immunoSEQ multiplex PCR, yet TCRdb's version contains in-frame clones alone and is incomplete. The table lists fewer than 200,000 clones, 87% of them singletons. Sequenced: PBMCs. These receptors all come from a woman aged 30 to 39 in good health and CMV-seronegative. Each CDR3 is given with its conserved first and last residue. The D gene is left open where the match is weak. Expanded clones get a size class; other rows say once, few or many, or leave the size out.

. TRBD1 TRBJ1-1 TRBV6-1 TGTGCCAGCAGTAAAGCCGTACAGGGGTCGGGGAACACTGAAGCTTTCTTT CASSKAVQGSGNTEAFF
. . TRBJ1-6 TRBV2 TGTGCCAGCAGTGAGGGCAGGGGAAATTCACCCCTCCACTTT CASSEGRGNSPLHF
. . TRBJ2-3 TRBV25-1 TGTGCCAGCAGTGAAGGGGGGATAAGCACAGATACGCAGTATTTT CASSEGGISTDTQYF
few TRBD1 TRBJ1-5 TRBV4-1 TGCGCCAGCAGCCACCCGATAGGACAGGGTAAGAGCAATCAGCCCCAGCATTTT CASSHPIGQGKSNQPQHF
. TRBD2 TRBJ2-7 TRBV10-2 TGCGCCAGCAGAAATCCAACTAGCGGGGGGATCTCCTACGAGCAGTACTTC CASRNPTSGGISYEQYF
. TRBD2 TRBJ2-7 TRBV9 TGTGCCAGCAGCGTAGGGGTCCGGGGGGGGGACGAGCAGTACTTC CASSVGVRGGDEQYF
. TRBD1 TRBJ2-7 TRBV5-6 TGTGCCAGCAGTGCCGGACAGGGCATAAGCTCCTACGAGCAGTACTTC CASSAGQGISSYEQYF
few TRBD1 TRBJ2-7 TRBV27 TGTGCCAGCAGCTCGGGACAGGGTTACGGGCAGTACTTC CASSSGQGYGQYF
. . TRBJ1-2 TRBV28 TGTGCCACGCTGACAGGCGGTAACTATGGCTACACCTTC CATLTGGNYGYTF
few TRBD1 TRBJ1-1 TRBV5-4 TGTGCCAGCAGCCCTGGGACAGGGTGGAGGAACACTGAAGCTTTCTTT CASSPGTGWRNTEAFF
. . TRBJ1-3 TRBV4-1 TGCGCCAGCAGCCAAGGGGCAGCTGGAAACACCATATATTTT CASSQGAAGNTIYF
. TRBD2 TRBJ2-5 TRBV7-2 TGTGCCAGCAGCGGACTAGCGGGGAAGACCCAGTACTTC CASSGLAGKTQYF
. TRBD1 TRBJ2-4 TRBV29-1 TGCAGCGTATCGGAGACAGGGGGTAGTGGGAAGTACTTC CSVSETGGSGKYF
. TRBD1 TRBJ1-5 TRBV6-1 TGTGCCAGCAGTGAGGACAGGGCTCCCAATCAGCCCCAGCATTTT CASSEDRAPNQPQHF
few . TRBJ1-1 TRBV28 TGTGCCAGCAGTTTGCGGGGGCCGGGCACTGAAGCTTTCTTT CASSLRGPGTEAFF
. TRBD1 TRBJ2-7 TRBV30 TGTGCCTGGAGTGTATGGGCGGGCAGGGGGACCTACGAGCAGTACTTC CAWSVWAGRGTYEQYF
. TRBD2 TRBJ2-1 TRBV9 TGTGCCAGCAGCCTCATCGGCGGGAGCTCCTACAATGAGCAGTTCTTC CASSLIGGSSYNEQFF
. . TRBJ2-1 TRBV2 TGTGCCAGCGGAGAGGTAGGCGAGCAGTTCTTC CASGEVGEQFF
. TRBD1 TRBJ2-5 TRBV25-1 TGTGCCAGCAGTGCCCCCGGGACAGGCCAAGAGACCCAGTACTTC CASSAPGTGQETQYF
. TRBD1 TRBJ1-4 TRBV5-4 TGTGCCAGCAGTCTCGGACAGGGCGGGAAAGAACTGTTTTTT CASSLGQGGKELFF
. . TRBJ1-2 TRBV5-5 TGTGCCAGCAGCCAACAGTTTGGCTACACCTTC CASSQQFGYTF
. . TRBJ2-5 TRBV11-2 TGTGCCAGCAGCACGGTGCGGGGAAACCAAGAGACCCAGTACTTC CASSTVRGNQETQYF
once TRBD2 TRBJ2-1 TRBV28 TGTGCCAGCAGGGGGGGGTACAATGAGCAGTTCTTC CASRGGYNEQFF
. TRBD2 TRBJ2-2 TRBV14 TGTGCCAGCAGCCAAGTTAGCGGGAGAGTCGGGGAGCTGTTTTTT CASSQVSGRVGELFF
. TRBD2 TRBJ2-3 TRBV10-3 TGTGCCATCAGCCCTAGCGGTGGTAGTATAGATACGCAGTATTTT CAISPSGGSIDTQYF
once . TRBJ1-1 TRBV11-2 TGTGCCAGCAGCTTCTTGGGACAGAACACTGAAGCTTTCTTT CASSFLGQNTEAFF
. . TRBJ1-1 TRBV7-9 TGTGCCAGCAGCCTTCACATGGGAGGGGGAACTGAAGCTTTCTTT CASSLHMGGGTEAFF
once . TRBJ2-3 TRBV4-3 TGCGCCAGCAGCCCGGAGCCCGGAGATACGCAGTATTTT CASSPEPGDTQYF
. TRBD2 TRBJ2-7 TRBV10-3 TGTGCTGGGGGAGGGGAAGGCTCCTACGAGCAGTACTTC CAGGGEGSYEQYF
. TRBD1 TRBJ1-2 TRBV11-2 TGTGCCAGCAGCTTGACAGGGGGCTGGGACTATGGCTACACCTTC CASSLTGGWDYGYTF
. TRBD1 TRBJ2-2 TRBV19 TGTGCCAGTAGTATAGATCTCAGGGGGACCGGGGAGCTGTTTTTT CASSIDLRGTGELFF
. . TRBJ2-7 TRBV30 TGTGCCTCCAGGACACGGTCCTACGAGCAGTACTTC CASRTRSYEQYF
. . TRBJ1-4 TRBV6-5 TGTGCCAGCAGTTTACGGGGGTTGAGGGAGGAAAAACTGTTTTTT CASSLRGLREEKLFF
. . TRBJ2-1 TRBV9 TGTGCCAGCAGCGGCCCTGCGGGACGGCCCTACAATGAGCAGTTCTTC CASSGPAGRPYNEQFF
. . TRBJ2-7 TRBV7-9 TGTGCCAGCAGCTCCAGACAGGAACATCCCTACGAGCAGTACTTC CASSSRQEHPYEQYF
. TRBD1 TRBJ1-2 TRBV5-5 TGTGCCAGCAGCTTGGCCGGACAGGCCTTCTATGGCTACACCTTC CASSLAGQAFYGYTF
. . TRBJ1-4 TRBV28 TGTGCCAGCAGTCCAAGGGGGGGCAATGAAAAACTGTTTTTT CASSPRGGNEKLFF
. . TRBJ1-1 TRBV4-1 TGCGCCAGCAGCCCTCGTGGGGAGGGATCGAACACTGAAGCTTTCTTT CASSPRGEGSNTEAFF
. TRBD1 TRBJ1-1 TRBV28 TGTGCCAGCAGCCTCGGGATGGGGACAGGGTTCACTGAAGCTTTCTTT CASSLGMGTGFTEAFF
. . TRBJ2-1 TRBV30 TGCGCCTGGAGCGTCGGGAACAATGAGCAGTTCTTC CAWSVGNNEQFF
. TRBD1 TRBJ2-2 TRBV5-1 TGCGCCAGCAGCAGGCTCCAGGGGGCTGGGAACACCGGGGAGCTGTTTTTT CASSRLQGAGNTGELFF